These T cell receptor beta chains were read from a single sample in a study of blood T cells in healthy people across ages. TCRdb itself ran the 5' RACE reads through MiXCR, one entry per CDR3 protein. The sample lists approximately 600,000 distinct CDR3 sequences, 45% to 65% occurring once. Input material: blood. These receptors were collected from a man in his fifties or sixties in good health. CDR3s include the opening cysteine and the closing phenylalanine or tryptophan. D genes are given only for firm matches. The size field is filled for only some rows; it gives once, few, many or a size class.

clone size	D gene	J gene	V gene	CDR3 DNA	CDR3 protein
few	.	TRBJ1-1	TRBV7-2	TGTGCCAGCAGCTTAGCGCTTGGAGGACAGAACACTGAAGCTTTCTTT	CASSLALGGQNTEAFF
.	.	TRBJ1-4	TRBV20-1	TGCAGTGCTAGAGAAGGGGGGGCAGAAGGAGAAAAACTGTTTTTT	CSAREGGAEGEKLFF
many	.	TRBJ2-2	TRBV24-1	TGTGCCACCAGTGATAGGACCCACCCCACCGGGGAGCTGTTTTTT	CATSDRTHPTGELFF
.	.	TRBJ2-5	TRBV5-1	TGCGCCAGCAGCTTGGAGGGCAGGATCCAAGAGACCCAGTACTTC	CASSLEGRIQETQYF
.	TRBD2	TRBJ2-7	TRBV11-1	TGTGCCAGCAGCCCTCGAGTAGCGGGTTCCGACGAGCAGTACTTC	CASSPRVAGSDEQYF
few	TRBD2	TRBJ2-5	TRBV5-1	TGCGCCAGCAGCTCAAAGCGGGGTCAAGAGACCCAGTACTTC	CASSSKRGQETQYF
.	.	TRBJ2-1	TRBV10-1	TGCGCCAGCAGTGAGGACGCCCGGGGCTACAATGAGCAGTTCTTC	CASSEDARGYNEQFF
.	TRBD2	TRBJ2-5	TRBV29-1	TGCAGCGTTCGGGGGGATGGGGTCCAAGAGACCCAGTACTTC	CSVRGDGVQETQYF
few	TRBD2	TRBJ2-1	TRBV20-1	TGCAGTGCCCCCAGGTCGAGCGGGGGCTCCCCTGGTGAGCAGTTCTTC	CSAPRSSGGSPGEQFF
.	TRBD1	TRBJ2-7	TRBV7-6	TGTGCCAGCAGCGCCCGACAGGGCGCAACCTCCTACGAGCAGTACTTC	CASSARQGATSYEQYF
few	.	TRBJ2-1	TRBV6-6	TGTGCCAGCAGTTCCCAGGACTTTAAGCAGTTCTTC	CASSSQDFKQFF
.	TRBD1	TRBJ1-1	TRBV4-1	TGCGCCAGCAGCCAGAGACAGGGGGCGACTGAAGCTTTCTTT	CASSQRQGATEAFF
.	TRBD1	TRBJ1-2	TRBV11-2	TGTGCCAGCAGCACCCGACAGGGGGCGAGTGGCTACACCTTC	CASSTRQGASGYTF
.	.	TRBJ1-6	TRBV4-1	TGCGCCAGCAGCCAATGGGTTGTCGGTAATTCACCCCTCCACTTT	CASSQWVVGNSPLHF
.	TRBD1	TRBJ1-4	TRBV29-1	TGCAGCGGCTTGACAGGGGACGAAAAACTGTTTTTT	CSGLTGDEKLFF
few	.	TRBJ2-7	TRBV20-1	TGCAGTGCTAGGGACTACAGGGTCAGCGAGCAGTACTTC	CSARDYRVSEQYF
many	.	TRBJ2-5	TRBV2	TGTGCCAGCAGTGGATGGGGGAACCAAGAGACCCAGTACTTC	CASSGWGNQETQYF
many	TRBD2	TRBJ2-1	TRBV9	TGTGCCAGCAGCGTAGGGACTAGCGGGGTCTACAATGAGCAGTTCTTC	CASSVGTSGVYNEQFF
.	TRBD2	TRBJ2-7	TRBV20-1	TGCAGTGCTCCCCCCCTGGCGGGGGGCTCCTACGAGCAGTACTTC	CSAPPLAGGSYEQYF
.	.	TRBJ1-1	TRBV20-1	TGCAGTGCCCCCCTGGGGGGGAGTGTCGGCACTGAAGCTTTCTTT	CSAPLGGSVGTEAFF
.	.	TRBJ1-2	TRBV10-3	TGTGCCATCAGTGGAGTTCAGCATAACTATGGCTACACCTTC	CAISGVQHNYGYTF
once	.	TRBJ2-3	TRBV28	TGTGCCAGCCCCCCAGGGCTGGGGACAGATACGCAGTATTTT	CASPPGLGTDTQYF
.	TRBD1	TRBJ1-2	TRBV20-1	TGCAGTGCTTCCACATCAGGGGGAGGTGGCTACACCTTC	CSASTSGGGGYTF
.	.	TRBJ1-2	TRBV7-9	TGTGCCAGCAGCCCCGCGGCAGACTATGGCTACACCTTC	CASSPAADYGYTF
.	TRBD1	TRBJ1-2	TRBV27	TGTGCCAGCAGTTCGTCACAGGGGTACGGCTATGGCTACACCTTC	CASSSSQGYGYGYTF
.	.	TRBJ2-1	TRBV4-1	TGCGCCAGCAGGCCCAGACCCTCCTCCTACAATGAGCAGTTCTTC	CASRPRPSSYNEQFF
.	TRBD1	TRBJ1-4	TRBV11-2	TGTGCCAGCAGTCCTCGTCCAGGGGGCGGAGAAAAACTGTTTTTT	CASSPRPGGGEKLFF
.	.	TRBJ2-7	TRBV20-1	TGCAGTGCTAGAGAAGGGAGCTCCTACGAGCAGTACTTC	CSAREGSSYEQYF
.	.	TRBJ1-1	TRBV7-2	TGTGCCAGCAGCCAACATCTTAACACTGAAGCTTTCTTT	CASSQHLNTEAFF
.	TRBD2	TRBJ2-4	TRBV3-1	TGTGCCAGCAGCCAAGATCTGGGTAGCGGGGGAAACATTCAGTACTTC	CASSQDLGSGGNIQYF
.	TRBD1	TRBJ1-6	TRBV5-1	TGCGCCAGCAGCTTTAATGTGGGACAGCTGAATTCACCCCTCCACTTT	CASSFNVGQLNSPLHF
few	TRBD1	TRBJ2-1	TRBV2	TGTGCCAGCAGCGACAGGGATTCCTACAATGAGCAGTTCTTC	CASSDRDSYNEQFF
.	TRBD1	TRBJ1-2	TRBV11-2	TGTGCCAGCAGCTTATCCTCGGGGACAGTCACCTATGGCTACACCTTC	CASSLSSGTVTYGYTF
.	TRBD2	TRBJ2-1	TRBV4-1	TGCGCCAGCAGCCAAGAAAGGCTAGCGGGGAACAATGAGCAGTTCTTC	CASSQERLAGNNEQFF
few	TRBD2	TRBJ2-1	TRBV9	TGTGCCAGCAGTCCCTCCGCTAGCGGGGGGGGCAATGAGCAGTTCTTC	CASSPSASGGGNEQFF
few	.	TRBJ1-1	TRBV5-1	TGCGCCAGCAGCTTCACAGGCGGGAACACTGAAGCTTTCTTT	CASSFTGGNTEAFF